This T cell receptor beta chain was observed in a study of T cell responses to AZD1222 COVID-19 vaccine. Study in general: Analysis merged second doses at about 4 or about 12 weeks. Study-wide findings and caveats: Following two doses of AZD1222, Spike-specific TCR breadth and depth rose. Nearly half of unique spike-specific TCRs reportedly avoided B.1.351 and B.1.1.7 mutated regions.

The protocol was immunoSEQ multiplex PCR, while the TCRdb copy is restricted to in-frame clones and leaves out a portion. The table shows roughly 120,000 clones, with roughly 90% occurring only once. Turning to this clone: What it binds is unknown.

The sequenced sample was peripheral blood, obtained on day 0 of AZD1222 vaccination. The source is an adult in good health.

CDR3 protein: CASSSIQGAGYGYTF. DNA of the CDR3: TGCGCCAGCAGCAGTATCCAGGGGGCAGGGTATGGCTACACCTTC. The rearrangement links TRBV4-1 to TRBJ1-2; 8 bases are shared with TRBD1. The junction had 10 bases not matched to a gene; V was cut back by 5 bases and J by 5 bases. Germline-derived CDR1 and CDR2 are MGHRA and YSYEKL. The CDR3 covers 15 residues.